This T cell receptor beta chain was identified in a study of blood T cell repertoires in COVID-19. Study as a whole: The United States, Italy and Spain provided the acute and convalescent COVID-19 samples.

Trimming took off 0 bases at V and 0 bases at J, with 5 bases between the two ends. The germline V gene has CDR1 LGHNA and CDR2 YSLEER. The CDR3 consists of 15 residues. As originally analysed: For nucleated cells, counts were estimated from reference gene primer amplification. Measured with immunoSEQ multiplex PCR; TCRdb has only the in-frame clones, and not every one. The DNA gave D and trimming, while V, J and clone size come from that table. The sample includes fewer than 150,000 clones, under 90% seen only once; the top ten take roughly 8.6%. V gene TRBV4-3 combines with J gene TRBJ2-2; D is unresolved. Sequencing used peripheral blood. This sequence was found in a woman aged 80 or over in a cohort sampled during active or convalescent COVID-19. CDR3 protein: CASSQDTANTGELFF. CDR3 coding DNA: TGCGCCAGCAGCCAAGATACAGCGAACACCGGGGAGCTGTTTTTT.